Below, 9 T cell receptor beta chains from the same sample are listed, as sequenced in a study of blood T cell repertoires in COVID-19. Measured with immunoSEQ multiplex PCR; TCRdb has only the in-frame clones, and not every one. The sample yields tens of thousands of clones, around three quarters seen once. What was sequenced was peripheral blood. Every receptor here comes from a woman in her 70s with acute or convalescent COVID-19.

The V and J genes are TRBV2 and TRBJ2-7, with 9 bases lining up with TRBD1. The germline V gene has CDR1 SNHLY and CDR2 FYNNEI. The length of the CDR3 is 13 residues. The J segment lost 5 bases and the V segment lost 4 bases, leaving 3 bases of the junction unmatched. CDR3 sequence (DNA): TGTGCCAGCAGTGGGACAGGGGAAGACGAGCAGTACTTC. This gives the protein CASSGTGEDEQYF.

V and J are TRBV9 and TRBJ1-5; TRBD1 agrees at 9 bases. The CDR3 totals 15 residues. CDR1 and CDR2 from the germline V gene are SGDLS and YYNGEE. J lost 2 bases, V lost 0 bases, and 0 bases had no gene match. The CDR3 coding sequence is TGTGCCAGCAGCGTAGGACAGGGGGGCAATCAGCCCCAGCATTTT. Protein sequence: CASSVGQGGNQPQHF.

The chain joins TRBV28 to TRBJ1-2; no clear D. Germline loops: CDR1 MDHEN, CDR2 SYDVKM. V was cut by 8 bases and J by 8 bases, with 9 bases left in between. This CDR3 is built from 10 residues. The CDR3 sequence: CASARFGYTF. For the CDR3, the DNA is TGTGCCAGCGCGAGGTTCGGCTACACCTTC.

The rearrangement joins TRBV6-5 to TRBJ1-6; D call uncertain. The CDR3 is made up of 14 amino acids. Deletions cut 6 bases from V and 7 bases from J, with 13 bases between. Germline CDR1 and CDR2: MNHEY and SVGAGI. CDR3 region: CASSKGVQNSPLHF. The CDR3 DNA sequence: TGTGCCAGCAGCAAGGGAGTCCAGAATTCACCCCTCCACTTT.

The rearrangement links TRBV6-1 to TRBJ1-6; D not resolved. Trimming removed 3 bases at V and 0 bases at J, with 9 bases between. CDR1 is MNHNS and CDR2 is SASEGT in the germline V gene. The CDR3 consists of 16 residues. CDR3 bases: TGTGCCAGCAGTGAGAGGTTGAGCTCCTATAATTCACCCCTCCACTTT. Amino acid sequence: CASSERLSSYNSPLHF.

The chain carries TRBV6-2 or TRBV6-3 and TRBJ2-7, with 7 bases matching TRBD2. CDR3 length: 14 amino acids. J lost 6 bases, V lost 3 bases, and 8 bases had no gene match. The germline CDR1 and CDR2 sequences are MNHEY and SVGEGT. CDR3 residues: CASSYFAGRGEQYF. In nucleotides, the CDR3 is TGTGCCAGCAGTTATTTCGCAGGGAGGGGCGAGCAGTACTTC.

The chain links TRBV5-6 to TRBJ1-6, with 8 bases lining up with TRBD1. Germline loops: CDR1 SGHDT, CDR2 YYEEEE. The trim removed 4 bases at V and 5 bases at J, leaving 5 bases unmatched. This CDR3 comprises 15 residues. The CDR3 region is CASSRGQGNNSPLHF. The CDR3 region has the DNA TGTGCCAGCAGCCGCGGACAGGGTAATAATTCACCCCTCCACTTT.

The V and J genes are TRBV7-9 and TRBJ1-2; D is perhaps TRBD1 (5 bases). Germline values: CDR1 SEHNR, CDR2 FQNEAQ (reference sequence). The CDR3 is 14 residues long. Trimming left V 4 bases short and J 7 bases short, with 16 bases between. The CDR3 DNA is TGTGCCAGCAGCTCGGACATACTGCTGGGTGGCTACACCTTC. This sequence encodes CASSSDILLGGYTF.

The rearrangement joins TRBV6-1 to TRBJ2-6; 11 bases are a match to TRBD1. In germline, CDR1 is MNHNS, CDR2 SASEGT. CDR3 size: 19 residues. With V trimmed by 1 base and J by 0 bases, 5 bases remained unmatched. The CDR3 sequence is CASSEERGQGASGANVLTF. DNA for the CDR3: TGTGCCAGCAGTGAAGAACGAGGACAGGGGGCCTCTGGGGCCAACGTCCTGACTTTC.